The 8 T cell receptor beta chains below come from one sample, sequenced in a study of neoadjuvant anti-PD-1 for oral cavity cancer. Described time point: after neoadjuvant nivolumab, at surgical resection. Clones were sequenced by immunoSEQ multiplex PCR, and TCRdb holds only the in-frame ones, with some missing. The table records approximately 12,000 clones, roughly two thirds of them present only once. The material was PBMCs, obtained after nivolumab (anti-PD-1) treatment. All receptors come from a person aged 35-79 years with oral cavity squamous cell carcinoma.

CDR3: CATSRGWDADTQYF. In DNA, the CDR3 is TGTGCCACCAGCAGGGGGTGGGACGCAGATACGCAGTATTTT. V gene TRBV15 combines with J gene TRBJ2-3; D could derive from TRBD1 or TRBD2 (5 bases each). Germline loops: CDR1 LNHNV, CDR2 YYDKDF (reference sequence). V was trimmed by 3 bases and J by 4 bases, leaving 11 bases between them. The CDR3 consists of 14 residues.

As DNA, the CDR3 is TGCGCCAGCAGCTTGGTCGGGAGGGAAAATAGTCGGTACTTC. Its protein product is CASSLVGRENSRYF. This chain joins TRBV5-1 and TRBJ2-7, with 8 bases identical to TRBD2. The CDR3 is made up of 14 amino acids. Germline values: CDR1 SGHRS, CDR2 YFSETQ. V lost 0 bases to trimming and J lost 12 bases; unmatched junction nucleotides: 11.

V and J are TRBV10-3 and TRBJ1-2, with D perhaps matching TRBD1 (5 bases). V was shortened by 5 bases and J by 13 bases, with 14 bases between the two germline ends. This CDR3 is 11 amino acids long. CDR1 is ENHRY, CDR2 SYGVKD, per germline. The CDR3 region is CAISTGTECTF. In nucleotides, the CDR3 is TGTGCCATCAGTACCGGGACGGAGTGCACCTTC.

The chain uses TRBV5-1 and TRBJ1-2; a possible D gene is TRBD1 (5 bases). V was clipped by 4 bases and J by 8 bases, with 27 bases between them. Germline-derived CDR1 and CDR2 are SGHRS and YFSETQ. The CDR3 totals 17 residues. The CDR3 nucleotides are TGCGCCAGCAGCGGAGAGAACGGACACGGGGAGGATATGGGCTACACCTTC. Translation: CASSGENGHGEDMGYTF.

V gene TRBV27 combines with J gene TRBJ1-5; D is unresolved. The V end lost 2 bases, the J end lost 4 bases, and 6 bases lay between the germline ends. In germline, CDR1 is MNHEY, CDR2 SMNVEV (reference sequence). This CDR3 contains 13 residues. The CDR3 sequence is CASSLIRNQPQHF. The CDR3 DNA sequence: TGTGCCAGCAGTTTAATCAGGAATCAGCCCCAGCATTTT.

This rearrangement joins TRBV9 to TRBJ2-5; D may correspond to TRBD1 or TRBD2 (5 bases each). With 4 bases removed from V and 6 bases from J, the gap between germline ends came to 19 bases. From germline, CDR1 is SGDLS and CDR2 YYNGEE. The CDR3 is 15 residues long. CDR3 nucleotides: TGTGCCAGCAGCAGCAACACAGGACTCCTCAAGACCCAGTACTTC. Protein product: CASSSNTGLLKTQYF.

The rearrangement joins TRBV6-5 to TRBJ1-5; D may be TRBD1 (6 bases). V lost 3 bases and J 2 bases, leaving 8 bases between the germline ends. The germline V gene encodes CDR1 MNHEY and CDR2 SVGAGI. This CDR3 is 14 amino acids long. DNA for the CDR3: TGTGCCAGCAGTTATAGGGGGGGCAATCAGCCCCAGCATTTT. It specifies CASSYRGGNQPQHF.

The chain links TRBV11-2 to TRBJ1-4; no firm D call. Trimming took 5 bases from V and 7 from J, leaving 23 bases between them. Germline V gives CDR1 SGHAT, CDR2 FQNNGV. The CDR3 is 17 amino acids. CDR3: CASSRPFRDNGSEKLFF. The CDR3 nucleotides are TGTGCCAGCAGCCGACCATTTAGGGATAATGGGAGTGAAAAACTGTTTTTT.